The 24 T cell receptor beta chains presented below share a single source sample, sequenced in a study of shared clonotypes between healthy human individuals. The naive CD8 population came from CD45RO-negative cells selected for CCR7, without terminally differentiated effector memory CD45RA+ cells. Measured with immunoSEQ multiplex PCR; TCRdb has only the in-frame clones, and not every one. The profile shows under 2,000,000 clones, roughly 94% of them singletons. Sequences were obtained from naive CD8+ T cells sorted from blood. These receptors all come from a man aged 18 to 30 in good health.

The V call is TRBV10-2, the J call TRBJ2-7, with 10 positions matching TRBD2. Germline lookup yields CDR1 WSHSY and CDR2 SAAADI. CDR3 length: 15 residues. The J segment lost 3 bases and the V segment lost 3 bases, leaving 5 bases of the junction unmatched. CDR3 DNA sequence: TGCGCCAGCAGTGATCCAGCGGGAGGGCTCTACGAGCAGTACTTC. Protein product: CASSDPAGGLYEQYF.

This clone has a single count. V and J are TRBV6-1 and TRBJ2-5; D possibly matches TRBD1 or TRBD2 (5 bases each). The germline gives CDR1 MNHNS, CDR2 SASEGT. CDR3 length: 15 residues. Deletions cut 2 bases from V and 0 bases from J, with 10 bases between. CDR3 in amino acids: CASSERWGYQETQYF. The CDR3 nucleotides are TGTGCCAGCAGTGAACGGTGGGGGTACCAAGAGACCCAGTACTTC.

The chain links TRBV2 to TRBJ2-1; 9 positions match TRBD2. This CDR3 region has 17 residues. Per the germline V gene, CDR1 is SNHLY and CDR2 is FYNNEI. V lost 7 bases and J lost 6; bases outside the gene matches: 16. CDR3 sequence: CASTPGLAGSGTNEQFF. The DNA for the CDR3 is TGTGCCAGCACTCCGGGGCTAGCGGGGAGCGGGACCAATGAGCAGTTCTTC.

The genes are TRBV4-2 and TRBJ1-1, with 7 bases identical to TRBD1. With 0 bases clipped from V and 9 bases from J, the junction kept 1 base outside the gene matches. Germline V lookup: CDR1 LGHNA, CDR2 YNFKEQ. This CDR3 is built from 12 residues. The CDR3 is CASSQEGQKAFF. CDR3 DNA: TGTGCCAGCAGCCAAGAGGGACAGAAAGCTTTCTTT.

This clone was seen just once. The rearrangement joins TRBV7-6 to TRBJ2-4; tentatively, D is TRBD1 (5 bases). Germline V lookup: CDR1 SGHVS, CDR2 FNYEAQ. This CDR3 spans 19 amino acids. Trimming took 0 bases from V and 3 from J, leaving 21 bases between them. The CDR3 protein is CASSLAPRDSEQVKNIQYF. CDR3 nucleotide sequence: TGTGCCAGCAGCTTAGCCCCGCGCGACAGCGAGCAAGTCAAAAACATTCAGTACTTC.

With respect to this clone: The same CDR3 arises from other DNA sequences in this sample as well. The chain couples TRBV4-3 to TRBJ2-6; D gene ambiguous. This CDR3 has 14 residues. The ends were cut back, 3 bases at V and 1 base at J, with 4 bases in the middle. The V gene's germline CDR1 is LGHNA and CDR2 YSLEER. The CDR3 spells CASSQDSGANVLTF. The CDR3 region has the DNA TGCGCCAGCAGCCAGGATTCTGGGGCCAACGTCCTGACTTTC.

The chain uses TRBV4-3 and TRBJ2-1; D tentatively reads TRBD1 or TRBD2 (5 bases each). Germline CDR1 reads LGHNA; CDR2 reads YSLEER. V lost 1 base to trimming and J lost 6 bases, with 10 bases between them. This CDR3 is built from 14 residues. CDR3 bases: TGCGCCAGCAGCCAAGTATGGGGGTCCAATGAGCAGTTCTTC. Protein product: CASSQVWGSNEQFF.

The chain carries TRBV5-1 and TRBJ1-2, with D perhaps TRBD1 (5 bases). Trimming took 0 bases from V and 4 from J, leaving 13 bases between them. The CDR3 length is 15 residues. Germline assignment: CDR1 SGHRS and CDR2 YFSETQ. CDR3 protein: CASSLEGGQAYGYTF. The DNA of the CDR3 is TGCGCCAGCAGCTTGGAAGGCGGACAAGCCTATGGCTACACCTTC.

The chain links TRBV13 to TRBJ2-3; 8 positions agree with TRBD2. CDR1 PRHDT and CDR2 FYEKMQ come from the germline V gene (reference sequence). CDR3 length: 16 residues. The trim removed 5 bases at V and 5 bases at J, leaving 12 bases unmatched. The CDR3 DNA reads as TGTGCCAGCAGCCCCGGAGGAGCGGGAGCGGGAGATACGCAGTATTTT. Translating gives CASSPGGAGAGDTQYF. Looking up the rest from reference TRBV13 and TRBJ2-3 gives the full variable domain: AAGVIQSPRHLIKEKRETATLKCYPIPRHDTVYWYQQGPGQDPQFLISFYEKMQSDKGSIPDRFSAQQFSDYHSELNMSSLELGDSALYFCASSPGGAGAGDTQYFGPGTRLTVL.

V and J are TRBV6-5 and TRBJ2-7, with D maybe TRBD2 (6 bases). The CDR3 runs to 14 residues. The germline V gene has CDR1 MNHEY and CDR2 SVGAGI. The V end was cut by 1 base, the J end by 6 bases, with 13 bases between. The CDR3 bases are TGTGCCAGCAGTTACTTGGCGGGACCATTCGAGCAGTACTTC. Its protein is CASSYLAGPFEQYF.

Here the CDR3 reads CASSFGQVGQPQHF. The CDR3 coding sequence is TGTGCCAGCAGTTTTGGGCAGGTCGGTCAGCCCCAGCATTTT. The V and J genes are TRBV27 and TRBJ1-5, with D unclear. Germline V gene data show CDR1 as MNHEY and CDR2 as SMNVEV (reference sequence). Trimming stripped 3 bases from V and 6 bases from J, with 12 bases between. This CDR3 comprises 14 residues.

The chain carries TRBV4-1 and TRBJ2-3; the D is unclear. The CDR3 spans 16 residues. CDR1 is MGHRA and CDR2 is YSYEKL in the germline V gene. V shed 0 bases and J shed 0 bases, with 10 bases lying between them. DNA of the CDR3: TGCGCCAGCAGCCAAGAGGCTGGGTTAAGCACAGATACGCAGTATTTT. It translates to CASSQEAGLSTDTQYF.

This clone was counted once. The V gene is TRBV27, the J gene TRBJ1-1; D is ambiguous. V was pared by 7 bases and J by 3 bases, with 15 bases between. This CDR3 comprises 14 residues. Germline CDR1 and CDR2: MNHEY and SMNVEV (reference sequence). The CDR3 DNA reads TGTGCCAGCACCGGCGCGGCTGGGGACACTGAAGCTTTCTTT. Translation: CASTGAAGDTEAFF.

Note on this clone: This CDR3 is also generated by other DNA sequences in the sample. The chain is built from TRBV9 and TRBJ2-3, with 10 bases aligning to TRBD2. CDR3 length: 15 residues. The J segment lost 3 bases and the V segment lost 2 bases, leaving 3 bases of the junction unmatched. Germline lookup yields CDR1 SGDLS and CDR2 YYNGEE. CDR3 DNA sequence: TGTGCCAGCAGCGTGAGCGGGAGGGCGACAGATACGCAGTATTTT. It codes for CASSVSGRATDTQYF. Based on the CDR3 plus reference TRBV9 and TRBJ2-3, the full variable domain is DSGVTQTPKHLITATGQRVTLRCSPRSGDLSVYWYQQSLDQGLQFLIQYYNGEERAKGNILERFSAQQFPDLHSELNLSSLELGDSALYFCASSVSGRATDTQYFGPGTRLTVL.

This sequence joins TRBV5-6 and TRBJ2-7; D is uncertain. Trimming took 4 bases from V and 2 from J, leaving 7 bases between them. CDR1 is SGHDT and CDR2 is YYEEEE in the germline V gene. The CDR3 sequence is 12 residues long. CDR3 residues: CASSELTYEQYF. As DNA, the CDR3 is TGTGCCAGCAGCGAACTAACCTACGAGCAGTACTTC. The full variable domain, its missing parts supplied by reference TRBV5-6 and TRBJ2-7, is DAGVTQSPTHLIKTRGQQVTLRCSPKSGHDTVSWYQQALGQGPQFIFQYYEEEERQRGNFPDRFSGHQFPNYSSELNVNALLLGDSALYLCASSELTYEQYFGPGTRLTVT.

As for this clone: Other DNA sequences from this sample encode an identical CDR3 as well. The chain combines TRBV9 with TRBJ2-7; TRBD2 aligns across 11 bases. J lost 4 bases, V lost 2 bases, and 2 bases had no gene match. This CDR3 is 14 amino acids long. The germline V gene encodes CDR1 SGDLS and CDR2 YYNGEE. The CDR3 here is CASSVGTSGYEQYF. In DNA form, the CDR3 reads TGTGCCAGCAGCGTCGGGACTAGCGGATACGAGCAGTACTTC.

This chain links TRBV5-5 with TRBJ1-1; 7 bases agree with TRBD1. CDR3 length: 13 amino acids. Germline trimming cut 2 bases from V and 4 bases from J; bases unmatched to any gene: 2. Germline loops: CDR1 SGHKS, CDR2 YYEKEE (reference sequence). CDR3 region: CASSLQGSTEAFF. DNA of the CDR3: TGTGCCAGCAGCTTACAGGGGTCCACTGAAGCTTTCTTT.

The table lists this clone with a count of one. This sequence joins TRBV2 and TRBJ1-1, with D perhaps TRBD1 (5 bases). Germline V gene data show CDR1 as SNHLY and CDR2 as FYNNEI. V was clipped by 4 bases and J by 3 bases, with 15 bases between them. This CDR3 spans 15 amino acids. This CDR3 is CASSVRDQKHTEAFF. The CDR3 DNA sequence: TGTGCCAGCAGTGTGCGGGACCAAAAGCACACTGAAGCTTTCTTT.

This chain joins TRBV5-1 and TRBJ1-1; D gene uncertain. Trimming took off 3 bases at V and 6 bases at J, with 12 bases between the two ends. This CDR3 has 13 residues. CDR1 SGHRS and CDR2 YFSETQ come from the germline V gene. The CDR3: CASSSVSASEAFF. The CDR3 DNA follows: TGCGCCAGCAGCTCCGTTAGTGCCTCTGAAGCTTTCTTT.

The rearrangement uses TRBV5-4 and TRBJ2-1, with D maybe TRBD2 (5 bases). The CDR3 covers 13 residues. Trimming cost V 0 bases and J 7 bases, with 8 bases left between them. Germline V CDR1 and CDR2: SGHNT, YYREEE (reference sequence). The CDR3 loop is CASSLDRGNEQFF. The CDR3, as DNA: TGTGCCAGCAGCTTGGACCGGGGTAATGAGCAGTTCTTC.

This sequence joins TRBV19 and TRBJ2-1, with D perhaps TRBD1 (5 bases). The CDR3 runs 16 residues. Looked up from germline, CDR1 is LNHDA and CDR2 is SQIVND (reference sequence). Trimming shortened V by 0 bases and J by 6 bases, and 15 bases separated the two germline ends. DNA of the CDR3: TGTGCCAGTAGTATAGAGGAACAGGCTTACGCCAATGAGCAGTTCTTC. This encodes CASSIEEQAYANEQFF.

This clone was observed a single time. The chain couples TRBV11-2 to TRBJ1-6; no reliable D call. CDR3 length: 13 residues. The germline gives CDR1 SGHAT, CDR2 FQNNGV. Deletions cut 3 bases from V and 9 bases from J, with 9 bases between. The CDR3 spells CASSLGGSSPLHF. The DNA of the CDR3 is TGTGCCAGCAGCTTGGGCGGCAGTTCACCCCTCCACTTT.

CDR3 amino acids: CASSRTRGDYEQYF. In DNA form, the CDR3 reads TGTGCCAGCAGCCGGACCAGGGGAGACTACGAGCAGTACTTC. This chain links TRBV6-6 with TRBJ2-7; tentatively, D is TRBD1 (6 bases). Between the trimmed V and J ends, which lost 6 bases and 3 bases, there was a span of 15 bases. CDR1 is MNHNY, CDR2 SVGAGI, per germline (reference sequence). This CDR3 has 14 residues.

The gene calls are TRBV27 and TRBJ1-1; D is uncertain. In germline, CDR1 is MNHEY, CDR2 SMNVEV (reference sequence). With 3 bases removed from V and 6 bases from J, the gap between germline ends came to 11 bases. The CDR3 runs 13 residues. The CDR3 reads CASSFSTVSEAFF. As DNA, the CDR3 is TGTGCCAGCAGTTTTTCTACAGTCTCTGAAGCTTTCTTT.